This T cell receptor beta chain was sequenced in a study of blood T cell repertoires in COVID-19. Profiled with immunoSEQ multiplex PCR; TCRdb holds only in-frame clones, not every one. The repertoire holds 130,000 to 150,000 clones, with 85% to 90% as singletons. CDR3 size: 18 residues. Germline V gene lookup returns CDR1 KGHSH and CDR2 LQKENI. V dropped 6 bases and J dropped 0 bases, with 23 bases sitting between them. J is TRBJ1-2 and V is TRBV18; maybe TRBD1 (5 bases). The TCR originated in a man in his 60s who had recovered from COVID-19. Sequences were obtained from PBMCs or T cells enriched from blood (not recorded which). CDR3 in amino acids: CASSPLPPTDQTNYGYTF. DNA for the CDR3: TGTGCCAGCTCGCCCCTACCCCCGACAGACCAAACTAACTATGGCTACACCTTC.